Shown below are 30 T cell receptor beta chains from a single sample sequenced in a study of blood T cell repertoires in COVID-19. Some clones are missing from TCRdb's copy, which holds only in-frame ones; the method was immunoSEQ multiplex PCR. Among 150,000 to 200,000 clones, 84% were seen once, and the ten largest hold roughly 12%. What was sequenced was PBMCs or T cells enriched from blood (not recorded which). The receptors were gathered from a man aged 50 to 60 who had recovered from COVID-19.

This chain connects TRBV20-1 to TRBJ1-1; D remains ambiguous. The CDR3 loop spans 11 amino acids. Looked up from germline, CDR1 is DFQATT and CDR2 is SNEGSKA (reference sequence). DNA of the CDR3: TGCAGGTCTTCGTCGAACACTGAAGCTTTCTTT. It yields the protein CRSSSNTEAFF.

Worth noting for this clone: Other nucleotide sequences in the sample specify the same CDR3. The chain couples TRBV7-2 to TRBJ2-2; D is unresolved. The CDR3 sequence is 14 residues long. Germline assignment: CDR1 SGHTA and CDR2 FQGNSA. The germline V and J ends were trimmed by 6 bases and 0 bases, with 8 bases remaining between them. CDR3 protein: CASSSPPNTGELFF. DNA of the CDR3: TGTGCCAGCAGTTCTCCCCCGAACACCGGGGAGCTGTTTTTT.

This clone was seen a single time. The chain links TRBV18 to TRBJ1-2; TRBD1 agrees at 8 bases. The germline CDR1 and CDR2 sequences are KGHSH and LQKENI. The CDR3 loop spans 15 amino acids. Unmatched junction bases numbered 12, after V lost 6 bases and J lost 6 bases. CDR3 sequence reads: CASSPGGQGGDGYTF. CDR3 nucleotides: TGTGCCAGCTCCCCGGGAGGACAGGGCGGCGATGGCTACACCTTC.

This clone was observed a few times. The V and J genes are TRBV7-2 and TRBJ2-1, with TRBD2 as a possible D gene (6 bases). CDR1 and CDR2 (germline): SGHTA, FQGNSA. This CDR3 is 15 amino acids long. Trimming removed 0 bases from V and 7 bases from J, with 13 bases in between. CDR3 sequence (DNA): TGTGCCAGCAGCTTAGCGCCGAGCGGGTGGAATGAGCAGTTCTTC. Its translation is CASSLAPSGWNEQFF.

As to this clone: The same CDR3 can be traced to other DNA sequences in this sample. V usage is TRBV7-2 and J usage is TRBJ1-6, with unresolved D. V was clipped by 1 base and J by 7 bases, with 11 bases between them. The CDR3 is 15 amino acids. CDR1 SGHTA and CDR2 FQGNSA come from the germline V gene. As DNA, the CDR3 is TGTGCCAGCAGCTTAGTTCCCGGAGGGAATTCACCCCTCCACTTT. The encoded protein is CASSLVPGGNSPLHF.

This chain uses TRBV6-5 with TRBJ1-4; TRBD1 agrees at 8 bases. The CDR3 is 14 amino acids. Trimming removed 7 bases from V and 10 bases from J; junction bases left unmatched: 11. Germline V gene lookup returns CDR1 MNHEY and CDR2 SVGAGI. The CDR3 region has the DNA TGTGCCAGCAAGACAGGGGCGTATCATGGAAAACTGTTTTTT. Translating it yields CASKTGAYHGKLFF.

V is TRBV4-3 and J is TRBJ2-3, with 10 nucleotides matching TRBD2. The CDR3 sequence is 17 residues long. Germline V CDR1 and CDR2: LGHNA, YSLEER. The ends lost 0 bases at V and 4 bases at J; junction bases unmatched: 7. The CDR3 bases are TGCGCCAGCAGCCAAGATCCCAGCGGGGGGGCCGCAGATACGCAGTATTTT. Residues: CASSQDPSGGAADTQYF.

The chain links TRBV3-1 (or the pseudogene TRBV3-2) to TRBJ1-1; D possibly corresponds to TRBD1 (5 bases). The CDR3 contains 15 residues. In germline, CDR1 is LGHDT, CDR2 YNNKEL (reference sequence). The germline V and J ends were trimmed by 6 bases and 5 bases, with 19 bases remaining between them. As DNA, the CDR3 is TGTGCCAGCAGGCCGGACGGGGGGGGAAGAACTGAAGCTTTCTTT. It encodes CASRPDGGGRTEAFF.

The V and J genes are TRBV5-1 and TRBJ2-4; maybe TRBD2 (5 bases). Per the germline V gene, CDR1 is SGHRS and CDR2 is YFSETQ. V gave up 4 bases and J gave up 0 bases, with 20 bases separating them. CDR3 length: 18 residues. The CDR3 coding sequence is TGCGCCAGCAGCCCAGACCCCGGACTGAAGCTAGCCAAAAACATTCAGTACTTC. It encodes CASSPDPGLKLAKNIQYF.

This rearrangement joins TRBV10-3 to TRBJ1-2, with D possibly TRBD1 on 6 matching bases. This CDR3 contains 15 residues. Trimming removed 7 bases from V and 7 bases from J, with 22 bases in between. Looked up from germline, CDR1 is ENHRY and CDR2 is SYGVKD. CDR3 sequence: CAINSGTRLYGGYTF. CDR3 coding DNA: TGTGCCATCAATTCCGGGACACGGCTTTATGGTGGCTACACCTTC.

V gene TRBV7-3 combines with J gene TRBJ2-3; no clear D gene. The CDR3 consists of 14 residues. V lost 2 bases, J lost 4 bases, and 10 bases lay in between. Per the germline V gene, CDR1 is SGHTA and CDR2 is FQGTGA. In nucleotides, the CDR3 is TGTGCCAGCAGCTTAGGAGTTTGGGCAGATACGCAGTATTTT. Its translation is CASSLGVWADTQYF.

Points on this clone: Other DNA sequences in this sample translate to the same CDR3. V gene TRBV5-1 combines with J gene TRBJ1-2; TRBD1 might be the D (5 bases). The germline gives CDR1 SGHRS, CDR2 YFSETQ. Between the trimmed V and J ends, which lost 0 bases and 8 bases, there was a span of 8 bases. CDR3 length: 12 amino acids. Here the CDR3 DNA reads TGCGCCAGCAGCTTGGGCGGGGCGGGCTACACCTTC. Residues: CASSLGGAGYTF.

The chain carries TRBV6-4 and TRBJ1-2, with 10 positions matching TRBD1. V gave up 0 bases and J gave up 4 bases; unmatched junction bases: 5. The CDR3 contains 16 residues. Germline V lookup: CDR1 MRHNA, CDR2 SNTAGT. DNA for the CDR3: TGTGCCAGCAGTGACTCGGAGACAGGGGGCTCCTATGGCTACACCTTC. Its protein is CASSDSETGGSYGYTF.

The chain joins TRBV24-1 to TRBJ2-5, with TRBD2 matching 11 bases. In germline, CDR1 is KGHDR, CDR2 SFDVKD. This CDR3 is 16 amino acids long. J lost 2 bases, V lost 3 bases, and 4 bases had no gene match. The CDR3 DNA reads as TGTGCCACCAGTGATCCGGGACTAGCGGAACAAGAGACCCAGTACTTC. Residues: CATSDPGLAEQETQYF.

The chain is built from TRBV19 and TRBJ2-1, with D tentatively TRBD1 (6 bases). The CDR3 spans 13 residues. Germline values: CDR1 LNHDA, CDR2 SQIVND (reference sequence). Trimming shortened V by 6 bases and J by 3 bases, and 9 bases separated the two germline ends. This CDR3 is CASRGDIYNEQFF. The CDR3 nucleotides read TGTGCCAGTAGGGGGGACATCTACAATGAGCAGTTCTTC.

The rearrangement joins TRBV6-5 to TRBJ1-1; weak D call: TRBD1 (6 bases). Per germline, CDR1 MNHEY and CDR2 SVGAGI. The CDR3 is made up of 14 amino acids. The V and J ends lost 2 bases and 8 bases respectively, with 15 bases between them. The chain's CDR3 is CASSYAGTRTEAFF. CDR3 nucleotide sequence: TGTGCCAGCAGTTACGCCGGGACACGGACCGAAGCTTTCTTT.

A single count supports this clone. The rearrangement uses TRBV10-3 and TRBJ2-3; 11 positions agree with TRBD1. V shed 8 bases and J 4 bases; nucleotides not matched to a gene: 2. The length of the CDR3 is 13 residues. Germline V gene lookup returns CDR1 ENHRY and CDR2 SYGVKD. Written as DNA, the CDR3 is TGTGCCATCGGGGGACAGGGGGCAGATACGCAGTATTTT. It is translated as CAIGGQGADTQYF.

The V call is TRBV19, the J call TRBJ1-5; D is uncertain. V was pared by 4 bases and J by 1 base, with 8 bases between. CDR3 length: 14 amino acids. Germline V gives CDR1 LNHDA, CDR2 SQIVND (reference sequence). The DNA for the CDR3 is TGTGCCAGTAGTACCAGGTGGAGCAATCAGCCCCAGCATTTT. Amino acids: CASSTRWSNQPQHF.

V gene TRBV2 combines with J gene TRBJ1-1; 11 bases map to TRBD1. Trimming cost V 7 bases and J 8 bases; bases outside gene matches: 12. This CDR3 region has 15 residues. Germline CDR1 is SNHLY and CDR2 is FYNNEI. CDR3 nucleotide sequence: TGTGCCAGCATGAAGGACAGGGGGCTGCTCTTAGAAGCTTTCTTT. Translation gives CASMKDRGLLLEAFF.

This rearrangement joins TRBV12-3 or TRBV12-4 to TRBJ2-2; 7 bases are a match to TRBD1. The CDR3 contains 13 residues. With V trimmed by 5 bases and J by 9 bases, 6 bases remained unmatched. The CDR3 sequence is CASSRRQGWELFF. Here the CDR3 DNA reads TGTGCCAGCAGTCGACGACAGGGTTGGGAGCTGTTTTTT.

The chain uses TRBV3-1 (or the pseudogene TRBV3-2) and TRBJ2-3; TRBD1 matches 8 bases. V lost 2 bases to trimming and J lost 7 bases; unmatched junction nucleotides: 8. This CDR3 has 15 amino acids. Germline V gene data show CDR1 as LGHDT and CDR2 as YNNKEL (reference sequence). CDR3: CASSQRQGRQNTQYF. The DNA of the CDR3 is TGTGCCAGCAGCCAACGACAGGGGAGGCAGAATACGCAGTATTTT.

In DNA form, the CDR3 reads TGTGCCAGCAGCTTGAGGTGGGCAGGGGGCGCGTCTGAAGCTTTCTTT. This encodes CASSLRWAGGASEAFF. The chain joins TRBV5-5 to TRBJ1-1; the match to TRBD1 covers 8 bases. The V and J ends lost 1 base and 6 bases, in that order; junction bases with no gene match: 11. The CDR3 spans 16 residues. Germline V gene sequence: CDR1 SGHKS, CDR2 YYEKEE (reference sequence).

This clone was counted once. V and J are TRBV14 and TRBJ1-2; 8 bases map to TRBD1. V dropped 1 base and J dropped 5; count of bases not matched to a gene: 6. Germline CDR1 SGHDN, CDR2 FVKESK. CDR3 length: 15 amino acids. The chain's CDR3 is CASSQAGTGRYGYTF. The CDR3 nucleotides read TGTGCCAGCAGCCAAGCGGGGACAGGAAGGTATGGCTACACCTTC.

V is TRBV18 and J is TRBJ1-4, with TRBD1 matching over 8 bases. CDR1 and CDR2 from the germline V gene are KGHSH and LQKENI. V was clipped by 2 bases and J by 5 bases; unmatched bases: 1. The CDR3 runs 14 residues. The CDR3 DNA reads as TGTGCCAGCTCACCAGGGGACAGGAATGAAAAACTGTTTTTT. It yields the protein CASSPGDRNEKLFF.

The chain employs TRBV4-3 and TRBJ1-1; 8 bases line up with TRBD1. Per the germline V gene, CDR1 is LGHNA and CDR2 is YSLEER. The J segment lost 3 bases and the V segment lost 4 bases, leaving 10 bases of the junction unmatched. The CDR3 runs 16 residues. For the CDR3, the DNA is TGCGCCAGCAGCCTCCGGACAGGGAAGTGGCACACTGAAGCTTTCTTT. Its translation: CASSLRTGKWHTEAFF.

The rearrangement uses TRBV30 and TRBJ1-4; D call uncertain. The CDR3 runs to 12 residues. V shed 0 bases and J shed 12 bases, with 11 bases lying between them. CDR1 is GTSNPN and CDR2 is SVGIG in the germline V gene (reference sequence). The CDR3 loop reads CAWSVLRRELFF. As DNA, the CDR3 is TGTGCCTGGAGTGTTTTGAGGAGGGAACTGTTTTTT.

This sequence joins TRBV28 and TRBJ2-5; 9 bases align to TRBD1. CDR1 and CDR2 from the germline V gene are MDHEN and SYDVKM. The CDR3 sequence is 16 residues long. After removal of 4 bases from V and 7 bases from J, the junction contained 13 bases not matched to a gene. CDR3 region: CASSSRQGVPQGTQYF. In nucleotides, the CDR3 is TGTGCCAGCAGTTCCCGACAGGGGGTTCCACAGGGGACCCAGTACTTC.

The chain recombines TRBV30 with TRBJ1-5, with D possibly being TRBD1 (5 bases). The CDR3 totals 13 residues. Germline V gene lookup returns CDR1 GTSNPN and CDR2 SVGIG (reference sequence). The V end was cut by 5 bases, the J end by 4 bases, with 12 bases between. In DNA form, the CDR3 reads TGTGCCTGGGCCCAGGGCGAGAATCAGCCCCAGCATTTT. Its protein is CAWAQGENQPQHF. Full variable domain (missing parts from reference TRBV30 and TRBJ1-5): SQTIHQWPATLVQPVGSPLSLECTVEGTSNPNLYWYRQAAGRGLQLLFYSVGIGQISSEVPQNLSASRPQDRQFILSSKKLLLSDSGFYLCAWAQGENQPQHFGDGTRLSIL.

The J gene is TRBJ2-5, the V gene TRBV29-1; D possibly corresponds to TRBD2 (5 bases). Trimming cost V 7 bases and J 9 bases, with 24 bases left between them. The germline V gene encodes CDR1 SQVTM and CDR2 ANQGSEA. The CDR3 covers 14 residues. CDR3 amino acids: CSAGNGGRVGAQYF. In DNA form, the CDR3 reads TGCAGCGCTGGAAACGGTGGGCGGGTTGGGGCCCAGTACTTC.

The rearrangement links TRBV6-5 to TRBJ2-3; 9 bases are a match to TRBD1. The CDR3 has 15 residues. Germline V lookup: CDR1 MNHEY, CDR2 SVGAGI. Unmatched junction bases numbered 4, after V lost 6 bases and J lost 0 bases. CDR3 loop: CASSPQGASTDTQYF. DNA of the CDR3: TGTGCCAGCAGCCCACAGGGGGCGAGCACAGATACGCAGTATTTT.